This T cell receptor beta chain is drawn from a study of pediatric ulcerative colitis. The germline V gene encodes CDR1 MGHRA and CDR2 YSYEKL. The J segment lost 0 bases and the V segment lost 4 bases, leaving 8 bases of the junction unmatched. This CDR3 region has 17 residues. Libraries were prepared by immunoSEQ multiplex PCR; TCRdb keeps only in-frame clonotypes and omits some of them. The repertoire includes tens of thousands of clones, about two thirds of them detected once, and about 14% sits in the top ten. One to two pinch biopsies were taken from the rectum during colonoscopy. The receptor's source is a boy aged 5-17 years with severe ulcerative colitis. What was sequenced was gut tissue. The chain carries TRBV4-1 and TRBJ2-1; TRBD2 matches 8 bases. CDR3 loop: CASSPTGGGSSYNEQFF. CDR3 in DNA: TGCGCCAGCAGCCCGACCGGGGGGGGGAGCTCCTACAATGAGCAGTTCTTC.